Listed below are T cell receptor beta chains from one sample, sequenced in a study of cytomegalovirus exposure and HLA in healthy donors. Assay: immunoSEQ multiplex PCR; the TCRdb copy retains only in-frame clones and omits some. This sample has some 62,000 clones, with over 75% found just once. Input material: PBMCs. These receptors all stem from a man younger than 35 in good health and CMV-seronegative. Each CDR3 is given with its conserved first and last residue. The D gene is left open where the match is weak. The size entry is marked missing in some rows and otherwise reads once, few, many or a size class.

v_gene,j_gene,d_gene,abundance,CDR3aa,CDR3nt
TRBV7-6,TRBJ2-1,-,-,CASSPGPANEQFF,TGTGCCAGCAGCCCTGGGCCAGCCAATGAGCAGTTCTTC
TRBV11-2,TRBJ2-3,-,-,CASSLELADTQYF,TGTGCCAGCAGCTTAGAGTTAGCGGATACGCAGTATTTT
TRBV6-1,TRBJ2-7,TRBD1,-,CASRIRDSLKPYF,TGTGCCAGCAGAATCCGGGACAGCCTAAAGCCGTACTTC
TRBV7-6,TRBJ2-5,-,-,CATDSGETQYF,TGTGCCACGGACAGCGGAGAGACCCAGTACTTC
TRBV19,TRBJ1-5,TRBD1,-,CASTRDRDQPQHF,TGTGCCAGTACGAGGGACAGAGATCAGCCCCAGCATTTT
TRBV19,TRBJ1-2,TRBD1,-,CASSLGGTAYGYTF,TGTGCCAGTAGTTTAGGTGGGACAGCCTATGGCTACACCTTC
TRBV6-1,TRBJ1-2,-,-,CAGGDYGYTF,TGTGCCGGAGGGGACTATGGCTACACCTTC
TRBV29-1,TRBJ1-2,TRBD1,-,CSVAGAGTGIGTYGYTF,TGCAGCGTTGCCGGGGCCGGGACAGGCATCGGGACCTATGGCTACACCTTC
TRBV7-9,TRBJ1-1,-,-,CASSLGNPGNTEAFF,TGTGCCAGCAGCCTGGGTAATCCGGGGAACACTGAAGCTTTCTTT
TRBV6-5,TRBJ2-7,-,-,CASTRDEGAYEQYF,TGTGCCAGCACCAGAGACGAGGGCGCCTACGAGCAGTACTTC
TRBV9,TRBJ2-1,-,-,CASSVDPSSYNEQFF,TGTGCCAGCAGCGTAGATCCTAGCTCCTACAATGAGCAGTTCTTC
TRBV2,TRBJ2-5,-,few,CASKAEETQYF,TGTGCCAGCAAGGCGGAGGAGACCCAGTACTTC
TRBV5-1,TRBJ2-1,-,-,CASSPPGDQSYNEQFF,TGCGCCAGCAGCCCTCCGGGAGACCAATCCTACAATGAGCAGTTCTTC
TRBV10-2,TRBJ1-2,-,-,CASGYDGNYGYTF,TGCGCCAGCGGCTATGACGGGAACTATGGCTACACCTTC
TRBV2,TRBJ2-7,-,-,CASSKDNMGSSYEQYF,TGTGCCAGCAGTAAAGACAACATGGGCTCCTCCTACGAGCAGTACTTC
TRBV7-2,TRBJ2-3,-,few,CASSLWRASDTQYF,TGTGCCAGCAGCCTCTGGAGGGCGTCAGATACGCAGTATTTT
TRBV2,TRBJ2-7,TRBD2,-,CASRLAGGWDEQYF,TGTGCCAGCAGACTAGCGGGGGGGTGGGACGAGCAGTACTTC
TRBV28,TRBJ2-6,-,-,CASGGAEPFSGANVLTF,TGTGCCAGCGGCGGGGCCGAACCGTTCTCTGGGGCCAACGTCCTGACTTTC
TRBV5-1,TRBJ2-5,-,-,CASTLGGDQETQYF,TGCGCCAGCACCTTAGGGGGGGACCAAGAGACCCAGTACTTC
TRBV2,TRBJ2-1,-,few,CAGGRGNNEQFF,TGTGCCGGTGGAAGGGGAAACAATGAGCAGTTCTTC
TRBV27,TRBJ1-5,-,-,CASSFTGGPQHF,TGTGCCAGCAGTTTTACGGGGGGGCCCCAGCATTTT
TRBV7-3,TRBJ1-1,-,-,CASSLNYANTEAFF,TGTGCCAGCAGCTTAAACTACGCGAACACTGAAGCTTTCTTT
TRBV11-1,TRBJ2-7,-,-,CASSPGTASSYEQYF,TGTGCCAGCAGCCCCGGGACTGCTAGCTCCTACGAGCAGTACTTC
TRBV5-6,TRBJ2-5,-,-,CASSLGGSETQYF,TGTGCCAGCAGCTTGGGAGGTTCGGAGACCCAGTACTTC
TRBV28,TRBJ1-6,-,-,CASSFFTRQDPREYNSPLHF,TGTGCCAGCAGTTTTTTCACTAGACAGGACCCGAGAGAATATAATTCACCCCTCCACTTT
TRBV2,TRBJ2-1,-,-,CAGQRGFLYNEQFF,TGTGCCGGCCAACGAGGGTTCCTCTACAATGAGCAGTTCTTC
TRBV18,TRBJ1-2,-,-,CASSPGENYGYTF,TGTGCCAGCTCACCAGGGGAGAACTATGGCTACACCTTC
TRBV7-9,TRBJ2-5,-,-,CASSHPGETQYF,TGTGCCAGCAGCCATCCGGGGGAGACCCAGTACTTC
TRBV29-1,TRBJ2-1,-,-,CSVVGQHNEQFF,TGCAGCGTTGTGGGGCAGCACAATGAGCAGTTCTTC
TRBV28,TRBJ2-1,-,-,CASSLSGTEGDEQFF,TGTGCCAGCAGTTTATCCGGGACCGAGGGGGATGAGCAGTTCTTC
TRBV5-1,TRBJ1-1,-,-,CASSPASGMNTEAFF,TGCGCCAGCAGCCCCGCCTCAGGTATGAACACTGAAGCTTTCTTT
TRBV7-9,TRBJ2-7,-,-,CASSSRQVPTYEQYF,TGTGCCAGCAGCTCGAGACAAGTTCCCACCTACGAGCAGTACTTC
TRBV10-3,TRBJ2-5,TRBD1,-,CAIRERTGTAPETQYF,TGTGCCATCAGGGAACGTACCGGGACAGCCCCCGAGACCCAGTACTTC
TRBV11-2,TRBJ1-2,-,-,CASSLTGTTNYGYTF,TGTGCCAGCAGCTTAACCGGGACAACTAACTATGGCTACACCTTC
TRBV9,TRBJ2-5,TRBD1,-,CASSVVTGGSVGETQYF,TGTGCCAGCAGCGTAGTCACAGGGGGCTCCGTCGGGGAGACCCAGTACTTC
TRBV9,TRBJ1-3,TRBD1,-,CASSATGTTGNTIYF,TGTGCCAGCAGCGCGACAGGGACGACTGGAAACACCATATATTTT
TRBV6-1,TRBJ1-2,TRBD1,-,CASSERTGANYGYTF,TGTGCCAGCAGTGAAAGGACAGGAGCTAACTATGGCTACACCTTC
TRBV5-1,TRBJ1-2,-,-,CASSLEKGNYGYTF,TGCGCCAGCAGCTTGGAGAAGGGGAACTATGGCTACACCTTC
TRBV6-6,TRBJ2-2,-,-,CASSLQGNTGELFF,TGTGCCAGCAGTTTACAGGGGAACACCGGGGAGCTGTTTTTT
TRBV12-5,TRBJ1-1,-,-,CASADLGALNAFF,TGTGCTAGTGCCGATTTGGGGGCTCTGAATGCTTTCTTT
TRBV7-9,TRBJ2-2,-,-,CASSNARAGELFF,TGTGCCAGCAGCAACGCCAGGGCCGGGGAGCTGTTTTTT
TRBV5-1,TRBJ1-6,-,-,CASSLEGDSPLHF,TGCGCCAGCAGCTTGGAGGGGGATTCACCCCTCCACTTT
TRBV7-6,TRBJ1-2,-,-,CASSFTGSGYTF,TGTGCCAGCAGCTTTACAGGGAGTGGCTACACCTTC
TRBV5-1,TRBJ2-6,TRBD2,few,CASSDGGSSGANVLTF,TGCGCCAGCAGCGACGGGGGGAGCTCTGGGGCCAACGTCCTGACTTTC
TRBV4-1,TRBJ2-5,-,-,CASSQSGQIQETQYF,TGCGCCAGCAGCCAGTCCGGACAGATCCAAGAGACCCAGTACTTC
TRBV6-6,TRBJ1-3,TRBD1,-,CASRPDRVDTIYF,TGTGCCAGCAGACCCGACAGGGTAGACACCATATATTTT
TRBV25-1,TRBJ1-5,-,-,CASSRTGGEQPQHF,TGTGCCAGCAGTCGAACGGGAGGAGAGCAGCCCCAGCATTTT
TRBV6-5,TRBJ2-2,-,-,CASRPLRTGEGELFF,TGTGCCAGCAGACCTCTCAGAACTGGGGAGGGGGAGCTGTTTTTT
TRBV5-1,TRBJ2-3,TRBD2,-,CASSFNPSGGTDTQYF,TGCGCCAGCAGCTTCAACCCTAGCGGGGGCACAGATACGCAGTATTTT
TRBV4-1,TRBJ2-1,TRBD2,-,CASSRTSGDDNEQFF,TGCGCCAGCAGCCGGACTAGCGGGGATGACAATGAGCAGTTCTTC
TRBV2,TRBJ1-1,-,once,CASIWTAGTEAFF,TGTGCCAGCATTTGGACCGCGGGCACTGAAGCTTTCTTT
TRBV7-9,TRBJ1-5,-,once,CASSPGGGDQPQHF,TGTGCCAGCAGCCCAGGCGGGGGGGATCAGCCCCAGCATTTT
TRBV5-4,TRBJ2-7,TRBD1,-,CASSLPQGAGEQYF,TGTGCCAGCAGCCTACCACAGGGGGCGGGCGAGCAGTACTTC